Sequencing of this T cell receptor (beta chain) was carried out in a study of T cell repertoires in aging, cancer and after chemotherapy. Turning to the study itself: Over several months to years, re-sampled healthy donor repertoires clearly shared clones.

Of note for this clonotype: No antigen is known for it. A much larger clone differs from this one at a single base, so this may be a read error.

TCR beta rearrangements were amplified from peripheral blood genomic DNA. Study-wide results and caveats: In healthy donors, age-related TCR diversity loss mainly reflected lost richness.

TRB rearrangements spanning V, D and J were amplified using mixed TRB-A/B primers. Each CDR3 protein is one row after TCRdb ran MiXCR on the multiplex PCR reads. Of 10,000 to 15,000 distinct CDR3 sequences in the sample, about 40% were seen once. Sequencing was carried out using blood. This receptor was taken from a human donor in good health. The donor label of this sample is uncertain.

CDR3 region: CATTTSGSSYEQYF. The CDR3 DNA follows: TGTGCCACCACGACTAGCGGGAGTTCCTACGAGCAGTACTTC. The V and J genes are TRBV19 and TRBJ2-7; TRBD2 agrees at 12 bases. V gave up 10 bases and J gave up 1 base; unmatched junction bases: 5. This CDR3 spans 14 amino acids. Germline CDR1 reads LNHDA; CDR2 reads SQIVND (reference sequence).